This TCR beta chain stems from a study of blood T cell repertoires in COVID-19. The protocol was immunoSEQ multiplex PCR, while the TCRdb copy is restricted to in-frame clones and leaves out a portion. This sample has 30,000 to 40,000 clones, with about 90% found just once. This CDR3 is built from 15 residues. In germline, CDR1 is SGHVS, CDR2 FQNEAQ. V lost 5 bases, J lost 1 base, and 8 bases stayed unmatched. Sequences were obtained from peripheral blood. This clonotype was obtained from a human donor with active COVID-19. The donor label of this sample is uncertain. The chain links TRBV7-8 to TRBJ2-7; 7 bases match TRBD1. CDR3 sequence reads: CASSTLGGQSYEQYF. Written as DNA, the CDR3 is TGTGCCAGCAGCACCCTTGGGGGACAGTCCTACGAGCAGTACTTC.